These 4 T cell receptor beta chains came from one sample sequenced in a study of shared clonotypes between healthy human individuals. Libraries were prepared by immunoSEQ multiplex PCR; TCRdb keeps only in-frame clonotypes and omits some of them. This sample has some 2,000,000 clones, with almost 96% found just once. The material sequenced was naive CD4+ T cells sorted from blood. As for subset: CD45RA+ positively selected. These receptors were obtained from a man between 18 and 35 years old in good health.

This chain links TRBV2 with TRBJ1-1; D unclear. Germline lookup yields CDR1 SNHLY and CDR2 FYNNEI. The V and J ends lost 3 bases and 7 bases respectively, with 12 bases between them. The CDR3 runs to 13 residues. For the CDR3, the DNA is TGTGCCAGCAGTGACGGATTCGCCTATGAAGCTTTCTTT. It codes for CASSDGFAYEAFF.

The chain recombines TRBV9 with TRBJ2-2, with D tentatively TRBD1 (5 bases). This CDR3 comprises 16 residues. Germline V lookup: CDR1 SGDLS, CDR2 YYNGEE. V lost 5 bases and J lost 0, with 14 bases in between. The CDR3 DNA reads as TGTGCCAGCAGAGGGCTTGACAGTGCGAACACCGGGGAGCTGTTTTTT. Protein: CASRGLDSANTGELFF.

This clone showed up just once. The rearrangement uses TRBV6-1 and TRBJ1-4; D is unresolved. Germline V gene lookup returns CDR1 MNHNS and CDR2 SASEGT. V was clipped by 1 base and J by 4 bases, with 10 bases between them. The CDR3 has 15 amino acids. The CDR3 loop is CASSEVAASNEKLFF. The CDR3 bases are TGTGCCAGCAGTGAAGTTGCCGCCAGTAATGAAAAACTGTTTTTT.

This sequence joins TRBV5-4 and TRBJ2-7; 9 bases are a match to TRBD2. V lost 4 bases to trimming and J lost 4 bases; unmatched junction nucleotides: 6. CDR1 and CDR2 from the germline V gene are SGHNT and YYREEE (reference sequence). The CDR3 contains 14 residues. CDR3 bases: TGTGCCAGCAGCCCGCGGGAGGGCCCATACGAGCAGTACTTC. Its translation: CASSPREGPYEQYF.